This T cell receptor (beta chain) comes out of a study of blood T cell repertoires in COVID-19. Looking at the study overall: Researchers got acute and convalescent COVID-19 samples from the United States, Italy and Spain. Sample material is recorded as cDNA or gDNA derived from T cells, B-cell-depleted T cells, or PBMCs.

Germline-derived CDR1 and CDR2 are ENHRY and SYGVKD. V lost 8 bases and J 1 base, leaving 14 bases between the germline ends. CDR3 size: 15 residues. Original analysis: Quantification of nucleated cells was approximated via reference gene primer amplification. Repertoires were generated with immunoSEQ multiplex PCR, while TCRdb's copy carries only in-frame clones and drops some. V, J and clone size derive from that table, while D and trimming were established from the DNA sequence. The table shows 180,000 or so clones, with 89% occurring only once. Sequenced: peripheral blood. The source is a man aged 40-49 years with acute or convalescent COVID-19. This chain uses TRBV10-3 with TRBJ2-2; the D gene is possibly TRBD1 (6 bases). CDR3 region: CAIGGPPLNTGELFF. CDR3 nucleotide sequence: TGTGCCATCGGGGGCCCCCCCCTGAACACCGGGGAGCTGTTTTTT.